This T cell receptor (beta chain) emerged from a study of control samples from healthy donors and cancer patients. J gave up 7 bases and V 3 bases, and 14 bases lay outside the gene matches. Germline CDR1 reads SGHRS; CDR2 reads YFSETQ. The CDR3 loop spans 17 amino acids. The repertoire was sequenced with immunoSEQ multiplex PCR; TCRdb's copy has only in-frame clones and lacks some. This table holds approximately 100,000 clones, approximately 92% found once. The sequenced sample was blood. The sequence was obtained from a human donor in good health. The donor label of this sample is uncertain. The chain couples TRBV5-1 to TRBJ1-2; 11 positions match TRBD1. CDR3 protein: CASSYGTGGPSISGYTF. The CDR3 nucleotides read TGCGCCAGCAGCTATGGGACAGGGGGTCCCTCTATAAGTGGCTACACCTTC.